This T cell receptor beta chain originates from a study of shared clonotypes between healthy human individuals. The study, taken as a whole, reports: As a rule, naive subsets had a larger estimated richness than memory subsets.

V lost 4 bases and J 0 bases, leaving 14 bases between the germline ends. CDR1 is SGHRS and CDR2 is YFSETQ in the germline V gene. CDR3 length: 15 amino acids. Everyone who donated was a Caucasian adult who lived in Nashville, Tennessee. To note about this clone: The target antigen is unknown.

Data came from immunoSEQ multiplex PCR; TCRdb stores just in-frame clones and leaves some out. The repertoire consists of around 1.5 million clones, with 95% to 99% occurring once and the leading ten covering 0.45%. The chain combines TRBV5-1 with TRBJ2-7; a weak D match, TRBD2 (6 bases). This sequence originates from a man aged 30-40 years in good health. The source material was naive CD4+ T cells sorted from blood. Subset specified: CD45RA+ positively selected. In nucleotides, the CDR3 is TGCGCCAGCAGCAAGGAGGGAGCGCGCTCCTACGAGCAGTACTTC. Translated: CASSKEGARSYEQYF.